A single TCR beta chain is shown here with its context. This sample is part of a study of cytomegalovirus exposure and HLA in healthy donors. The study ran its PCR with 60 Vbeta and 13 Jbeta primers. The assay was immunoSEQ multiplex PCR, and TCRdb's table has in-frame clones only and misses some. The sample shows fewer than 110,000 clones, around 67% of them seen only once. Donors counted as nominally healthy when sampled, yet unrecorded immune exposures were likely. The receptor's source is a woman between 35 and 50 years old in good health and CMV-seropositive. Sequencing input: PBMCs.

This CDR3 is CASSYSGETSPGELFF. The DNA of the CDR3 is TGTGCCAGCAGTTACTCTGGAGAAACCTCCCCCGGGGAGCTGTTTTTT. This sequence joins TRBV6-5 and TRBJ2-2; no reliable D call. Germline-derived CDR1 and CDR2 are MNHEY and SVGAGI. The CDR3 runs 16 residues. V was trimmed by 0 bases and J by 6 bases, leaving 14 bases between them.